The TCR beta chain under discussion was sequenced for a study of T cells in Graves' hyperthyroidism and ophthalmopathy. V was pared by 2 bases and J by 9 bases, with 14 bases of the junction left unmatched. The CDR3 spans 17 residues. RNA transcripts served as the template for amplifying TCR beta CDR3 regions. Carried out on the TCR CDR3, a first-round RT-PCR used the HTBI primer set. Using its own MiXCR run on the multiplex PCR reads, TCRdb lists one record per CDR3 protein. The table shows roughly 380,000 distinct CDR3 sequences, with 15% to 20% occurring only once. This clonotype showed up many times. Clinicians diagnosed patients from clinical symptoms, serum thyroxine and TRAb, thyroid ultrasound and orbital computed tomography.

This rearrangement joins TRBV12-3 or TRBV12-4 to TRBJ1-5; 9 bases line up with TRBD1. Sequencing input: blood. This clonotype was sampled from a woman aged 18-30 years with Graves' hyperthyroidism. CDR3: CASSLWGLRDRESPQHF. Written as DNA, the CDR3 is TGTGCCAGCAGTTTATGGGGCTTGCGGGACAGGGAATCGCCCCAGCATTTT.